What follows are 19 T cell receptor beta chains derived from one specimen sequenced in a study of blood T cell repertoires in COVID-19. Clones were read by immunoSEQ multiplex PCR, and TCRdb kept only the in-frame ones, dropping some. The sample contains some 100,000 clones, nearly 85% of which appear only once. The sample comprised peripheral blood. Source of these receptors: a woman aged 45-59 years with acute or convalescent COVID-19.

The V and J genes are TRBV9 and TRBJ1-3; D uncertain. Trimming took off 0 bases at V and 0 bases at J, with 10 bases between the two ends. The germline gives CDR1 SGDLS, CDR2 YYNGEE. The CDR3 is 16 amino acids. The DNA of the CDR3 is TGTGCCAGCAGCGTAGTTCCCGGGAGCTCTGGAAACACCATATATTTT. Translation: CASSVVPGSSGNTIYF.

The CDR3 DNA sequence: TGTGCCTGGAGTGTACGAGGGCCTAGATATGGCTACACCTTC. This encodes CAWSVRGPRYGYTF. V usage is TRBV30 and J usage is TRBJ1-2; D gene ambiguous. Germline V gene data show CDR1 as GTSNPN and CDR2 as SVGIG (reference sequence). The CDR3 sequence is 14 residues long. Trimming removed 0 bases at V and 5 bases at J, with 13 bases between.

The CDR3 bases are TGTGCCAGCAGCTTACAGGGTGCCGGTCAGCCCCAGCATTTT. Residues: CASSLQGAGQPQHF. The V call is TRBV11-2, the J call TRBJ1-5; the D gene is possibly TRBD1 (5 bases). V gave up 2 bases and J gave up 6 bases, with 11 bases separating them. The CDR3 runs to 14 residues. CDR1 is SGHAT and CDR2 is FQNNGV in the germline V gene.

Worth noting for this clone: Mismatch with germline at one junction end may stem from a read error. J is TRBJ1-2 and V is TRBV3-1 (or the pseudogene TRBV3-2), with D tentatively TRBD1 (5 bases). The CDR3 sequence is 13 residues long. Germline loops: CDR1 LGHDT, CDR2 YNNKEL (reference sequence). The CDR3 sequence is CASSLRRETADFF. In DNA, the CDR3 is TGTGCCAGCAGCCTGCGGAGGGAGACAGCTGATTTCTTC.

The V call is TRBV27, the J call TRBJ1-4; TRBD1 matches at 10 bases. The CDR3 consists of 17 residues. From germline, CDR1 is MNHEY and CDR2 SMNVEV (reference sequence). The V and J ends lost 6 bases and 0 bases, in that order; junction bases with no gene match: 7. CDR3 bases: TGTGCCAGCAGCCCCCGGACAGGGGGTGCAACTAATGAAAAACTGTTTTTT. This encodes CASSPRTGGATNEKLFF.

The chain combines TRBV10-3 with TRBJ1-5; D unclear. Per the germline V gene, CDR1 is ENHRY and CDR2 is SYGVKD. This CDR3 contains 16 residues. Trimming took 2 bases from V and 7 from J, leaving 18 bases between them. For the CDR3, the DNA is TGTGCCATCAGTGAGCATGAGAGTGGAACGGGACAGCCCCAGCATTTT. Its protein product is CAISEHESGTGQPQHF.

The chain couples TRBV14 to TRBJ1-2, with D unclear. V was clipped by 0 bases and J by 7 bases, with 3 bases between them. The CDR3 loop spans 11 amino acids. Germline loops: CDR1 SGHDN, CDR2 FVKESK. The CDR3 sequence: CASSQDRGYTF. The CDR3 DNA reads as TGTGCCAGCAGCCAAGACCGTGGCTACACCTTC.

V usage is TRBV4-1 and J usage is TRBJ2-7; the match to TRBD1 covers 9 bases. Germline V gene data show CDR1 as MGHRA and CDR2 as YSYEKL. The CDR3 consists of 15 residues. The junction had 11 bases not matched to a gene; V was cut back by 5 bases and J by 6 bases. As DNA, the CDR3 is TGCGCCAGCAGCAGGGGGGACAGGGACAAGGGCGAGCAGTACTTC. Its protein product is CASSRGDRDKGEQYF.

In this sample, this clone turned up once. The chain carries TRBV6-5 and TRBJ1-5, with D maybe TRBD1 (5 bases). Trimming took 6 bases from V and 4 from J, leaving 16 bases between them. The CDR3 is 15 residues long. The germline gives CDR1 MNHEY, CDR2 SVGAGI. The CDR3 DNA reads TGTGCCAGCAGCCCCCAGGGTTATCGAAATCAGCCCCAGCATTTT. It encodes CASSPQGYRNQPQHF.

This clone was observed once. This chain uses TRBV3-1 (or the pseudogene TRBV3-2) with TRBJ1-2, with 7 bases fitting TRBD1. The CDR3 extends over 15 amino acids. The germline CDR1 and CDR2 sequences are LGHDT and YNNKEL (reference sequence). V dropped 4 bases and J dropped 2; count of bases not matched to a gene: 7. CDR3 loop: CASSLKTGSNYGYTF. DNA of the CDR3: TGTGCCAGCAGCCTAAAGACAGGGTCCAACTATGGCTACACCTTC.

This clone was picked up a small number of times. The chain joins TRBV5-4 to TRBJ1-2; the D is unclear. With 0 bases removed from V and 4 bases from J, the gap between germline ends came to 7 bases. The CDR3 length is 13 residues. The germline V gene encodes CDR1 SGHNT and CDR2 YYREEE (reference sequence). CDR3 bases: TGTGCCAGCAGCTTGGGGGCCTCCTATGGCTACACCTTC. Translated, it gives CASSLGASYGYTF.

This clone occurred once. J is TRBJ2-2 and V is TRBV5-1; the D is unclear. Deletions cut 4 bases from V and 6 bases from J, with 10 bases between. The CDR3 length is 13 residues. The germline V gene has CDR1 SGHRS and CDR2 YFSETQ. The CDR3 protein is CASSRDPPGELFF. The CDR3 nucleotides are TGCGCCAGCAGCCGCGATCCTCCCGGGGAGCTGTTTTTT.

The V gene is TRBV18, the J gene TRBJ2-7; no firm D call. Germline-derived CDR1 and CDR2 are KGHSH and LQKENI. Deletions cut 5 bases from V and 3 bases from J, with 5 bases between. This CDR3 is built from 11 residues. Written as DNA, the CDR3 is TGTGCCAGCTCATCGGGCTACGAGCAGTACTTC. It is translated as CASSSGYEQYF.

This sequence joins TRBV6-2 or TRBV6-3 and TRBJ2-2; 7 nucleotides match TRBD1. The CDR3 covers 14 residues. The ends lost 6 bases at V and 4 bases at J; junction bases unmatched: 5. Germline V gives CDR1 MNHEY, CDR2 SVGEGT. The CDR3 sequence: CASSRDRGTGELFF. Written as DNA, the CDR3 is TGTGCCAGCAGCCGGGACAGAGGCACCGGGGAGCTGTTTTTT.

The chain couples TRBV7-2 to TRBJ1-1; D call uncertain. The V and J ends lost 5 bases and 0 bases respectively, with 10 bases between them. The CDR3 spans 14 residues. Germline CDR1 reads SGHTA; CDR2 reads FQGNSA. The CDR3 spells CASSPRRLNTEAFF. Here the CDR3 DNA reads TGTGCCAGCAGCCCGCGGAGACTGAACACTGAAGCTTTCTTT.

In its sample, this clone was seen many times. The J gene is TRBJ2-7, the V gene TRBV19; 7 bases map to TRBD1. Trimming took 0 bases from V and 7 from J; bases not matched to a gene: 6. CDR1 and CDR2 (germline): LNHDA, SQIVND (reference sequence). The CDR3 length is 14 residues. This CDR3 is CASSIETGVGEQYF. Here the CDR3 DNA reads TGTGCCAGTAGTATAGAAACAGGGGTGGGGGAGCAGTACTTC. The entire variable domain, with the rest obtained from reference TRBV19 and TRBJ2-7, is as follows: DGGITQSPKYLFRKEGQNVTLSCEQNLNHDAMYWYRQDPGQGLRLIYYSQIVNDFQKGDIAEGYSVSREKKESFPLTVTSAQKNPTAFYLCASSIETGVGEQYFGPGTRLTVT.

The genes are TRBV9 and TRBJ1-3, with 7 bases fitting TRBD1. CDR3 length equals 16 residues. The germline CDR1 and CDR2 sequences are SGDLS and YYNGEE. The V gene end was trimmed by 3 bases and the J gene end by 3 bases; junction bases not matched to a gene: 9. CDR3 sequence reads: CASSGGTASGGNTIYF. Here the CDR3 DNA reads TGTGCCAGCAGCGGCGGGACAGCATCAGGTGGAAACACCATATATTTT.

This CDR3 is CASSQVGVKNGYTF. The DNA of the CDR3 is TGTGCCAGCAGCCAGGTGGGCGTTAAGAATGGCTACACCTTC. The chain uses TRBV3-1 (or the pseudogene TRBV3-2) and TRBJ1-2; no clear D. The germline CDR1 and CDR2 sequences are LGHDT and YNNKEL (reference sequence). The CDR3 length is 14 residues. V gave up 3 bases and J gave up 6 bases, with 14 bases separating them.

The rearrangement joins TRBV19 to TRBJ1-6; no clear D. V was pared by 11 bases and J by 7 bases, with 15 bases between. This CDR3 is 13 amino acids long. Looked up from germline, CDR1 is LNHDA and CDR2 is SQIVND (reference sequence). CDR3 sequence: CAASGGYNSPLHF. For the CDR3, the DNA is TGTGCCGCCTCCGGAGGGTACAATTCACCCCTCCACTTT. Full variable domain (missing parts from reference TRBV19 and TRBJ1-6): DGGITQSPKYLFRKEGQNVTLSCEQNLNHDAMYWYRQDPGQGLRLIYYSQIVNDFQKGDIAEGYSVSREKKESFPLTVTSAQKNPTAFYLCAASGGYNSPLHFGNGTRLTVT.